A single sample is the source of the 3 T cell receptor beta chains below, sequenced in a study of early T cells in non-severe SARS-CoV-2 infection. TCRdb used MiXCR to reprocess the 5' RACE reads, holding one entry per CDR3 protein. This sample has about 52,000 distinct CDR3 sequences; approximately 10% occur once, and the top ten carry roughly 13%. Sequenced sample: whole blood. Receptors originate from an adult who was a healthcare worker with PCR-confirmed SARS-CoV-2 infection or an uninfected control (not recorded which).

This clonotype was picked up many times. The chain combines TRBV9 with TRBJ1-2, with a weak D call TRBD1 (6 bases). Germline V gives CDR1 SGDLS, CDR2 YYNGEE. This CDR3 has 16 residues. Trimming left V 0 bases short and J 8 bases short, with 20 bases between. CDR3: CASSVARAPGAKGYTF. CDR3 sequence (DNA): TGTGCCAGCAGCGTAGCACGAGCCCCGGGGGCAAAGGGCTACACCTTC. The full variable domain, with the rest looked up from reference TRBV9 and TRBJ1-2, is DSGVTQTPKHLITATGQRVTLRCSPRSGDLSVYWYQQSLDQGLQFLIQYYNGEERAKGNILERFSAQQFPDLHSELNLSSLELGDSALYFCASSVARAPGAKGYTFGSGTRLTVV.

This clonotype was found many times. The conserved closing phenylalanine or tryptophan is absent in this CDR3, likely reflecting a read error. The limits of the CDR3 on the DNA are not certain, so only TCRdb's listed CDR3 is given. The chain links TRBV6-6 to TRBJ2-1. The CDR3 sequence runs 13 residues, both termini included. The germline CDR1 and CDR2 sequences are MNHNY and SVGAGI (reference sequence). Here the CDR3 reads CASSRDTTLGIEV.

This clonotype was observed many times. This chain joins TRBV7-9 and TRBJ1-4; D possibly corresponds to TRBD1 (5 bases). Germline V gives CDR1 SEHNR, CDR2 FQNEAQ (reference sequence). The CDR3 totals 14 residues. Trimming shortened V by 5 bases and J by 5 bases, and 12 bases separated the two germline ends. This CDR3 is CASSPGTQNEKLFF. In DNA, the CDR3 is TGTGCCAGCAGCCCCGGGACCCAAAATGAAAAACTGTTTTTT.